These T cell receptor beta chains were read from a single sample in a study of blood T cell repertoires in COVID-19. Repertoires were generated with immunoSEQ multiplex PCR, while TCRdb's copy carries only in-frame clones and drops some. This table holds about 48,000 clones, approximately 87% found once. The material sequenced was peripheral blood. The receptors were gathered from a human donor in a cohort sampled during active COVID-19. Each CDR3 is given with its conserved first and last residue. D genes are given only for firm matches. A row's size may be missing; if present it is once, few, many or a size class.

TRBJ1-2,NA,large,TRBV9,CASSDRPAGANYGYTF,TGTGCCAGCAGCGACCGACCGGCGGGCGCTAACTATGGCTACACCTTC
TRBJ1-1,TRBD1,NA,TRBV19,CASSIDRGYTEAFF,TGTGCCAGTAGTATCGACAGGGGCTACACTGAAGCTTTCTTT
TRBJ2-2,TRBD2,NA,TRBV13,CASSLWGGSPGELFF,TGTGCCAGCAGCTTATGGGGCGGGAGCCCCGGGGAGCTGTTTTTT
TRBJ2-6,NA,NA,TRBV28,CASSTRGAGANVLTF,TGTGCCAGCAGTACCCGCGGAGCTGGGGCCAACGTCCTGACTTTC
TRBJ2-7,NA,few,TRBV4-1,CASSQDRSGATYEQYF,TGCGCCAGCAGCCAAGATCGGTCAGGGGCTACCTACGAGCAGTACTTC
TRBJ1-1,TRBD1,NA,TRBV2,CAGLQGGTEAFF,TGTGCCGGATTACAGGGGGGGACTGAAGCTTTCTTT
TRBJ1-1,NA,once,TRBV10-2,CASSDLPGTEAFF,TGCGCCAGCAGTGATCTCCCCGGGACTGAAGCTTTCTTT
TRBJ1-3,NA,NA,TRBV28,CASNGGEDSTRLSGNTIYF,TGTGCCAGCAACGGGGGGGAAGATTCTACGCGTCTCTCCGGAAACACCATATATTTT
TRBJ1-2,NA,once,TRBV18,CASSPLGQIDYGYTF,TGTGCCAGCTCACCCCTCGGACAGATCGACTATGGCTACACCTTC
TRBJ2-7,TRBD2,NA,TRBV14,CASSLGGGWYEQYF,TGTGCCAGCAGCCTCGGGGGGGGCTGGTACGAGCAGTACTTC
TRBJ1-5,TRBD1,few,TRBV4-1,CASSPTGGGGNQPQHF,TGCGCCAGCAGCCCAACAGGGGGGGGCGGCAATCAGCCCCAGCATTTT
TRBJ2-7,TRBD1,NA,TRBV28,CASSLQGGPSYEQYF,TGTGCCAGCAGTTTGCAAGGGGGCCCCTCCTACGAGCAGTACTTC
TRBJ1-6,TRBD1,NA,TRBV29-1,CSASETGGSPLHF,TGCAGCGCCTCCGAGACAGGGGGTTCACCCCTCCACTTT
TRBJ1-4,NA,NA,TRBV11-2,CASSPDRRLFF,TGTGCCAGCAGCCCGGACCGGAGGCTGTTTTTT
TRBJ2-1,NA,NA,TRBV4-1,CASSSRQGSGNNEQFF,TGCGCCAGCAGCTCCCGGCAGGGTAGCGGTAACAATGAGCAGTTCTTC
TRBJ1-1,NA,NA,TRBV6-5,CASRKGEGWDTEAFF,TGTGCCAGCAGAAAAGGGGAGGGGTGGGACACTGAAGCTTTCTTT
TRBJ1-2,NA,NA,TRBV9,CASSVGGPEGYTF,TGTGCCAGCAGCGTAGGGGGGCCGGAAGGCTACACCTTC
TRBJ1-6,NA,NA,TRBV21-1,CASSKVGVPCSYNSPLHF,TGTGCCAGCAGCAAAGTCGGTGTACCCTGCTCCTATAATTCACCCCTCCACTTT
TRBJ2-1,TRBD2,NA,TRBV6-4,CASSDDPGGPLNEQFF,TGTGCCAGCAGTGACGACCCGGGAGGGCCTTTGAATGAGCAGTTCTTC
TRBJ2-3,TRBD1,NA,TRBV5-4,CASSLTGTGPSGDTQYF,TGTGCCAGCAGCTTGACAGGGACAGGGCCCTCGGGAGATACGCAGTATTTT
TRBJ1-1,NA,NA,TRBV7-9,CASSPTRRGKNTEAFF,TGTGCCAGCAGCCCTACTCGGCGGGGTAAGAACACTGAAGCTTTCTTT
TRBJ2-7,NA,few,TRBV7-9,CASSLVPESYEQYF,TGTGCCAGCAGCTTAGTGCCGGAGTCCTACGAGCAGTACTTC
TRBJ1-4,TRBD1,NA,TRBV7-2,CASSQRTGDEKLFF,TGTGCCAGCAGCCAGAGGACAGGGGATGAAAAACTGTTTTTT
TRBJ2-1,TRBD2,NA,TRBV5-1,CASSLFSGGALGEQFF,TGCGCCAGCAGCTTGTTCAGCGGGGGGGCCTTGGGTGAGCAGTTCTTC
TRBJ2-1,TRBD1,NA,TRBV7-8,CASSVQGGSYNEQFF,TGTGCCAGCAGCGTACAGGGGGGTTCCTACAATGAGCAGTTCTTC
TRBJ1-3,NA,NA,TRBV7-9,CASSLRVSGNTIYF,TGTGCCAGCAGCTTGCGGGTATCTGGAAACACCATATATTTT
TRBJ2-7,TRBD1,NA,TRBV11-2,CASSPSTGGFYEQYF,TGTGCCAGCAGCCCATCGACAGGGGGTTTTTACGAGCAGTACTTC